This is a list of T cell receptor beta chains from one sample in a study of blood T cell repertoires in COVID-19. Data came from immunoSEQ multiplex PCR; TCRdb stores just in-frame clones and leaves some out. The sample includes under 150,000 clones, 90% of them seen just once. The specimen sequenced was peripheral blood. The receptors derive from a man aged 50 to 59 with active COVID-19. The CDR3 runs from the conserved cysteine through the conserved F or W.

J | V | CDR3
TRBJ2-1 | TRBV18 | CASSPPHYDEQFF
TRBJ2-3 | TRBV19 | CASSPPGLAGDTQYF
TRBJ2-2 | TRBV27 | CASSLVRNRGAVF
TRBJ2-3 | TRBV7-9 | CASSLLAGGGDTQYF
TRBJ2-5 | TRBV9 | CASSVGLAGGETQYF
TRBJ2-5 | TRBV7-8 | CASSFSLGLAGGPETQYF
TRBJ1-3 | TRBV19 | CASVPRGGNTIYF
TRBJ1-1 | TRBV7-9 | CASRDGTGAIPEAFF
TRBJ2-5 | TRBV5-6 | CASSSNGFKETQYF
TRBJ1-2 | TRBV5-5 | CASGPGTGEGYGYTF
TRBJ2-1 | TRBV29-1 | CSVSTGGRGEQFF
TRBJ2-5 | TRBV5-1 | CASSLLGSERETQYF
TRBJ2-5 | TRBV3-1/TRBV3-2 | CASSHLGQGKETQYF
TRBJ2-3 | TRBV29-1 | CSGADTVDTQYF
TRBJ2-5 | TRBV25-1 | CASRRDRGGQETQYF
TRBJ2-3 | TRBV11-3 | CASSPRYSGSSTDTQYF
TRBJ2-3 | TRBV9 | CASSVEAGGSPDTQYF
TRBJ2-3 | TRBV5-5 | CASSVGLAGRADTQYF
TRBJ2-5 | TRBV5-8 | CASSLEFGQGSEETQYF
TRBJ2-3 | TRBV6-6 | CASSYSDYTDTQYF
TRBJ2-1 | TRBV7-8 | CASSTTSGGGYNEQFF
TRBJ2-1 | TRBV2 | CASSVKKAGIYNEQFF
TRBJ2-7 | TRBV2 | CASAPPSGGNYEQYF
TRBJ1-3 | TRBV14 | CASSPRRGNSGNTIYF
TRBJ2-1 | TRBV21-1 | CASSKIRDLSGRNLDEQFF